This T cell receptor beta chain appears in the sequencing data of a study of Graves' ophthalmopathy and Graves' hyperthyroidism. Across the whole study: No treatment had been given when peripheral blood was collected at initial diagnosis.

Amplification from RNA transcripts yielded the TCR beta CDR3 regions. RT-PCR was first run with HTBI primers, then multiplex PCR in a second round. TCRdb used MiXCR to reprocess the multiplex PCR reads, holding one entry per CDR3 protein. The sample shows about 480,000 distinct CDR3 sequences, roughly 14% of them seen only once. Each diagnosis was determined on the basis of clinical symptoms, serum thyroxine, TRAb, thyroid ultrasound and orbital computed tomography. This clonotype came up many times. A read error may produce the germline difference seen at one junction end. The CDR3 has 13 residues. Germline V lookup: CDR1 SNHLY, CDR2 FYNNEI.

The sequence derives from a woman aged 25 to 39 with Graves' ophthalmopathy. Sequencing used blood. The J gene is TRBJ2-5, the V gene TRBV2; perhaps D is TRBD1 or TRBD2 (5 bases each). The CDR3 nucleotides read TGTGCCGGCAGTCTCGGGGCGGCGGAGACCCAGTACTTC. The encoded protein is CAGSLGAAETQYF. The full variable domain, with the rest looked up from reference TRBV2 and TRBJ2-5, is EPEVTQTPSHQVTQMGQEVILRCVPISNHLYFYWYRQILGQKVEFLVSFYNNEISEKSEIFDDQFSVERPDGSNFTLKIRSTKLEDSAMYFCAGSLGAAETQYFGPGTRLLVL.